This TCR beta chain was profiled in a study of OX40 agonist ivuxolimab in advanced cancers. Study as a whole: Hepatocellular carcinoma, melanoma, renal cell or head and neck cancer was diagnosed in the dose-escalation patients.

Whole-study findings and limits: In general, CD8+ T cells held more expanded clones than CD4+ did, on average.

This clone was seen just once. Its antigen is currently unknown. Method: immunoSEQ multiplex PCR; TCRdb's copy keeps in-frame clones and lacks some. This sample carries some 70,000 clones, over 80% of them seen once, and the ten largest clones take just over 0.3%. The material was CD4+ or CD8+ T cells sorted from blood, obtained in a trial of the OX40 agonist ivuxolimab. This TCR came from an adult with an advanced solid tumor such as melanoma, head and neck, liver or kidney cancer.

CDR3 residues: CASSYRGLAARDEQFF. DNA of the CDR3: TGTGCCAGCAGTTACCGGGGACTAGCGGCGAGGGATGAGCAGTTCTTC. The chain joins TRBV6-5 to TRBJ2-1, with 11 nucleotides matching TRBD2. V gave up 2 bases and J gave up 8 bases; unmatched junction bases: 8. Germline CDR1 MNHEY, CDR2 SVGAGI. The CDR3 loop spans 16 amino acids.